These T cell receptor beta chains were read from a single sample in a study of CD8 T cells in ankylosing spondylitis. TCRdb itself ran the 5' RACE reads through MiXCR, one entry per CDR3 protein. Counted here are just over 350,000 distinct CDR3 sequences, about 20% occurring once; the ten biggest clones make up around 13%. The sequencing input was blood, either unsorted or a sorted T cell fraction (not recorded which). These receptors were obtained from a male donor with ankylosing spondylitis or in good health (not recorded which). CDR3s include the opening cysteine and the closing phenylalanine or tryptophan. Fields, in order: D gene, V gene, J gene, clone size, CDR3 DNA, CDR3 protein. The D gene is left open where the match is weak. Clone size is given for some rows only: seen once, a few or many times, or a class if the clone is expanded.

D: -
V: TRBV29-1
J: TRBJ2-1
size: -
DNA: TGCAGCGTTGATACGCCCGGAGGGGGCAATGAGCAGTTCTTC
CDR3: CSVDTPGGGNEQFF

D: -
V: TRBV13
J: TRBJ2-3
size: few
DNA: TGTGCCAGCAGCTTGAGGGGATTGGCAGATACGCAGTATTTT
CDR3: CASSLRGLADTQYF

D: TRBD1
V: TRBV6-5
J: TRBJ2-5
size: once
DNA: TGTGCCAGCAGTTACGGGACAGGGCAACAAGAGACCCAGTACTTC
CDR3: CASSYGTGQQETQYF

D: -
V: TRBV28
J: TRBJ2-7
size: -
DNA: TGTGCCAGCAGCCCTATGGGGGGTGCCTCGGGCTACGAGCAGTACTTC
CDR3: CASSPMGGASGYEQYF

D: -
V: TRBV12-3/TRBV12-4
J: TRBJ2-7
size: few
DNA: TGTGCCAGCAGTCCGGGCCCGAACGACGAGCAGTACTTC
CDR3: CASSPGPNDEQYF

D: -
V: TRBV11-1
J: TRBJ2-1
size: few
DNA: TGTGCCAGCAGCTCTGGCCACAACTCCTACAATGAGCAGTTCTTC
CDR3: CASSSGHNSYNEQFF

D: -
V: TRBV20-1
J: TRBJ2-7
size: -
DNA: TGCAGTGCTAGGGCCCCTAATTCCCCCGAGCAGTACTTC
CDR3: CSARAPNSPEQYF

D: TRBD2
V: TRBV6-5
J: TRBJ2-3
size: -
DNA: TGTGCCAGCAGTTACTTCGGGGGGGCCACAGATACGCAGTATTTT
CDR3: CASSYFGGATDTQYF

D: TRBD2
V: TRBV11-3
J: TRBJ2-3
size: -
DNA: TGTGCCAGCAGCACCCCGGGACTAGCTGCAGATACGCAGTATTTT
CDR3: CASSTPGLAADTQYF

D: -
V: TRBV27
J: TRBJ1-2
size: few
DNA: TGTGCCAGCAGACCTAGGGGGACTGCCCCCGGCTATGGCTACACCTTC
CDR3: CASRPRGTAPGYGYTF

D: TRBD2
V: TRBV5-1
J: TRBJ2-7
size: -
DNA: TGCGCCAGCAGCCACCGACTAGCGGGGGGGCCAACATACGAGCAGTACTTC
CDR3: CASSHRLAGGPTYEQYF

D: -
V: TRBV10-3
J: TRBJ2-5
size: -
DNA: TGTGCCATCAGTGAATCGGGGACAGCGGGAGAGACCCAGTACTTC
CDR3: CAISESGTAGETQYF

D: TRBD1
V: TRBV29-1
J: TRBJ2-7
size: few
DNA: TGCAGCGTTGACCGGGGACAGGGTGGACGCGAGCAGTACTTC
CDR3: CSVDRGQGGREQYF

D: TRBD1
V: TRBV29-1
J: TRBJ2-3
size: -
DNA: TGCAGCGTTGAAGGAGCATTAATGTTGGGACAGGGTTTTAGTACGCAGTATTTT
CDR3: CSVEGALMLGQGFSTQYF

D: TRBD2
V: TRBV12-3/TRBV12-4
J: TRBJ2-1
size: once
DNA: TGTGCCAGCAGTTTGGGAGGGATGAACCAGTTCTTC
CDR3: CASSLGGMNQFF

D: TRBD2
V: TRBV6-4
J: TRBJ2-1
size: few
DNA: TGTGCCAGCAGTGACCGACCAATGGGTGTAGCGGGGGGGGATGAGCAGTTCTTC
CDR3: CASSDRPMGVAGGDEQFF

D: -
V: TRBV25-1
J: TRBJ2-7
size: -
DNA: TGTGCCAGCGTCGGACCCAGGGGTTCCTACGAGCAGTACTTC
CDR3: CASVGPRGSYEQYF

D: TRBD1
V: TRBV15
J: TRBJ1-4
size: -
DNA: TGTGCCACCAGCAGAGGCCCCGGGACAGGGAATGAAAAACTGTTTTTT
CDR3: CATSRGPGTGNEKLFF

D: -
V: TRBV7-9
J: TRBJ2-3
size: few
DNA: TGTGCCAGCAACCCCGACGGGGACACAGATACGCAGTATTTT
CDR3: CASNPDGDTDTQYF

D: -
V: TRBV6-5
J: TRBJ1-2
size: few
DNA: TGTGCCAGCAGTTACGGGGGGGAGAGCTATGGCTACACCTTC
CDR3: CASSYGGESYGYTF

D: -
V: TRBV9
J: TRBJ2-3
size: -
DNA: TGTGCCAGCAGCCCCGAGGTCACGGCGAGCACAGATACGCAGTATTTT
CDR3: CASSPEVTASTDTQYF

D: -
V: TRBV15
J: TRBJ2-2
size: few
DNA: TGTGCCACCAGCCCGGGTGGCACCGGGGAGCTGTTTTTT
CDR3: CATSPGGTGELFF

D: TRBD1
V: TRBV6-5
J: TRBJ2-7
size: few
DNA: TGTGCCAGCAGCCCAGACAGGGAACGGCAGTACTTC
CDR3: CASSPDRERQYF

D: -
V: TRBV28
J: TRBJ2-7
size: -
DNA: TGTGCCAGCAGTTTAAACCCCGTTGTGGGGGGCTCCACCTACGAGCAGTACTTC
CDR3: CASSLNPVVGGSTYEQYF

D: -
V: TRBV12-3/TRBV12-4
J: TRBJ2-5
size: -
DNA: TGTGCCAGCAGTTTTGCCCCCCGGAGAAACCAGTACTTC
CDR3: CASSFAPRRNQYF

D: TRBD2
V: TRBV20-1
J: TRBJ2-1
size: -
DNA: TGCAGTGCTCCGGGACTAGCGGGGGGGCGAGTCTACAATGAGCAGTTCTTC
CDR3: CSAPGLAGGRVYNEQFF

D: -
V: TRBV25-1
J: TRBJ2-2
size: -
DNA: TGTGCCAGCAGTGAATGGAAAGGCAGGGGTGGCACCGGGGAGCTGTTTTTT
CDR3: CASSEWKGRGGTGELFF

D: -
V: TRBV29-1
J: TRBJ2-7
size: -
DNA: TGCAGCGCCTGGGGGTCGGGGGACCTCAGCTCCTACGAGCAGTACTTC
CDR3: CSAWGSGDLSSYEQYF

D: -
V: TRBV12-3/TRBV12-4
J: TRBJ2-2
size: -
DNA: TGTGCCAGCAGACCCCCACGGGGACCCGGGGAGCTGTTTTTT
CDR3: CASRPPRGPGELFF

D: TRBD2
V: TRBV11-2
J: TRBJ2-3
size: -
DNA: TGTGCCAGCAGCCTCGTAGCGGGGGGGGGTTTTTCCCCCACAGATACGCAGTATTTT
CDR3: CASSLVAGGGFSPTDTQYF

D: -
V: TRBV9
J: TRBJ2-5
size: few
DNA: TGTGCCAGCAGCGTTTGGGGTGAAGAGACCCAGTACTTC
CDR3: CASSVWGEETQYF

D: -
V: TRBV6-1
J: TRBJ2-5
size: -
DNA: TGTGCCAGCAGCGAGGGAACAGGGTGGGAGACCCAGTACTTC
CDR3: CASSEGTGWETQYF

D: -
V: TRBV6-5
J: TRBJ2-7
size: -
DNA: TGTGCCAGCAGTTACAGACAGTACTACGAGCAGTACTTC
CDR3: CASSYRQYYEQYF

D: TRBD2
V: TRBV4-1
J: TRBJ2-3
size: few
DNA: TGCGCCAGCAGCCAAGATCGGGCGGGGGGGGAGGCAGATACGCAGTATTTT
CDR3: CASSQDRAGGEADTQYF

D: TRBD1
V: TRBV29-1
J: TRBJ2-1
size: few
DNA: TGCAGCGTTGAAGAGGCCGGGACAGGGGCTTACAATGAGCAGTTCTTC
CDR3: CSVEEAGTGAYNEQFF